The rows below give T cell receptor beta chains drawn from one sample of a study of OX40 agonist ivuxolimab in advanced cancers. The data were produced by immunoSEQ multiplex PCR, yet TCRdb's version contains in-frame clones alone and is incomplete. The sample records 100,000 to 110,000 clones, approximately 89% being singletons. The sample consisted of CD4+ or CD8+ T cells sorted from blood, taken in a trial of the OX40 agonist ivuxolimab. These receptor sequences come from an adult with an advanced solid tumor such as melanoma, head and neck, liver or kidney cancer. The CDR3 runs from the conserved cysteine through the conserved F or W. The order of the fields is clone size, CDR3 length, V gene, D gene, J gene, CDR3 DNA, CDR3 protein. The D gene is left open where the match is weak. Clone size is given for some rows only: seen once, a few or many times, or a class if the clone is expanded.

>.|14|TRBV7-3|.|TRBJ1-2
TGTGCCAGCAGCTCACAAGGGGTGGCCTATGGCTACACCTTC
CASSSQGVAYGYTF
>.|17|TRBV5-1|TRBD2|TRBJ2-7
TGCGCCAGCAGCTGGGGACTAGCGGGAGCCCACGGCTACGAGCAGTACTTC
CASSWGLAGAHGYEQYF
>once|15|TRBV7-9|.|TRBJ2-6
TGTGCCAGCAGCTTCCGGCACTCTGGGGCCAACGTCCTGACTTTC
CASSFRHSGANVLTF
>.|15|TRBV9|TRBD2|TRBJ2-5
TGTGCCAGCAGCGTAGCTACGGGGGGCCAAGAGACCCAGTACTTC
CASSVATGGQETQYF
>.|16|TRBV21-1|.|TRBJ1-5
TGTGCCAGCAGCAAAGGGGCTCGGGGGGGAAGTCAGCCCCAGCATTTT
CASSKGARGGSQPQHF
>.|14|TRBV28|.|TRBJ1-1
TGTGCCAGCGAATTGCCCCGGGCGGGCACTGAAGCTTTCTTT
CASELPRAGTEAFF
>.|14|TRBV6-5|TRBD1|TRBJ1-1
TGTGCCAGCAGTGAACAGGGGAACGTGGGTGAAGCTTTCTTT
CASSEQGNVGEAFF
>.|14|TRBV7-9|.|TRBJ1-1
TGTGCCAGCAGTTTCACGGTGGGGGACACTGAAGCTTTCTTT
CASSFTVGDTEAFF
>.|13|TRBV13|.|TRBJ2-5
TGTGCCAGCAGCTTAGGGGGGGTGGAGACCCAGTACTTC
CASSLGGVETQYF
>few|13|TRBV6-6|.|TRBJ1-1
TGTGCCAGCAGTTACTCGATGAACACTGAAGCTTTCTTT
CASSYSMNTEAFF
>.|16|TRBV5-1|TRBD2|TRBJ2-2
TGCGCCAGCAGCTTGGTGGGACTAGCGTACACCGGGGAGCTGTTTTTT
CASSLVGLAYTGELFF
>.|13|TRBV29-1|.|TRBJ2-7
TGCAGCGTCCGAAGATACGACAGTGACGAGCAGTACTTC
CSVRRYDSDEQYF
>.|13|TRBV7-7|.|TRBJ2-3
TGTGCCAGCAGCTTAGATCGGGCTGGTACGCAGTATTTT
CASSLDRAGTQYF
>.|17|TRBV10-2|TRBD2|TRBJ2-5
TGCGCCAGCAGTGAGTCTAGCGGGAGCGCCCAACAAGAGACCCAGTACTTC
CASSESSGSAQQETQYF
>.|15|TRBV15|TRBD1|TRBJ1-6
TGTGCCACCAGCAGAGCTGACAGGGGGTATTCACCCCTCCACTTT
CATSRADRGYSPLHF
>.|14|TRBV6-6|.|TRBJ1-1
TGTGCCAGCAGTTACGATGGAGGACTCACTGAAGCTTTCTTT
CASSYDGGLTEAFF
>.|15|TRBV11-2|TRBD1|TRBJ1-2
TGTGCCAGCAGCTTAGCCCCGACAGGGACCTATGGCTACACCTTC
CASSLAPTGTYGYTF
>.|14|TRBV6-5|TRBD1|TRBJ1-1
TGTGCCAGCAGGGGGGGGACAGCGAACACTGAAGCTTTCTTT
CASRGGTANTEAFF
>.|13|TRBV6-5|.|TRBJ2-5
TGTGCCAGCAGACGACTTTACCAAGAGACCCAGTACTTC
CASRRLYQETQYF
>once|13|TRBV28|.|TRBJ2-7
TGTGCCAGCAGTATCCCGAGAGGCAGGGCGCAGTACTTC
CASSIPRGRAQYF
>.|15|TRBV7-9|TRBD1|TRBJ1-1
TGTGCCAGCAGCCCGATACAGGGGCGCAACACTGAAGCTTTCTTT
CASSPIQGRNTEAFF